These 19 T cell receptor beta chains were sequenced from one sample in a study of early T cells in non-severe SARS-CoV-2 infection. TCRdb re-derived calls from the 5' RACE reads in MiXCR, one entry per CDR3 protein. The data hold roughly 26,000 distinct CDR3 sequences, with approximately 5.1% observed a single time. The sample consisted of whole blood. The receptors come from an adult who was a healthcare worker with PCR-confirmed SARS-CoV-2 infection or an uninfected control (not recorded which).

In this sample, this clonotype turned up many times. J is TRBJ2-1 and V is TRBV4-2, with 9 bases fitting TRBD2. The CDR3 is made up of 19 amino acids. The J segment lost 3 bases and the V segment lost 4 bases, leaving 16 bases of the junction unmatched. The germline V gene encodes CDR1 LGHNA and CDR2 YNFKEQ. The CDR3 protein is CASSPEGQRAGGLYNEQFF. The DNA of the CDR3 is TGTGCCAGCAGCCCCGAGGGTCAAAGAGCGGGGGGACTCTACAATGAGCAGTTCTTC.

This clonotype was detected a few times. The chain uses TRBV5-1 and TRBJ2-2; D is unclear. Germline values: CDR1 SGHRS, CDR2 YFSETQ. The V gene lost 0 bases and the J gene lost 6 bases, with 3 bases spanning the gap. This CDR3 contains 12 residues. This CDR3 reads CASSLGAGELFF. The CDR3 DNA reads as TGCGCCAGCAGCTTGGGGGCCGGGGAGCTGTTTTTT.

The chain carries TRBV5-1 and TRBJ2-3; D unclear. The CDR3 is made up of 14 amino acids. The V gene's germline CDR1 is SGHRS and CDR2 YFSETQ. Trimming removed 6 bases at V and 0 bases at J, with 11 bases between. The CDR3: CASMTGASTDTQYF. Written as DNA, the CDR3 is TGCGCCAGCATGACGGGTGCTAGCACAGATACGCAGTATTTT. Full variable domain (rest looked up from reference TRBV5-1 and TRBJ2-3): KAGVTQTPRYLIKTRGQQVTLSCSPISGHRSVSWYQQTPGQGLQFLFEYFSETQRNKGNFPGRFSGRQFSNSRSEMNVSTLELGDSALYLCASMTGASTDTQYFGPGTRLTVL.

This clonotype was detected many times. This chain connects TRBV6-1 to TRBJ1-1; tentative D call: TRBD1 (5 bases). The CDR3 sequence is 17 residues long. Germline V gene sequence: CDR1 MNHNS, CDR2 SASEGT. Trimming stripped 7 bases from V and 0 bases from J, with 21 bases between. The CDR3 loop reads CASKPGSAGRVNTEAFF. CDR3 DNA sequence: TGTGCCAGCAAGCCGGGCTCGGCAGGGAGGGTGAACACTGAAGCTTTCTTT.

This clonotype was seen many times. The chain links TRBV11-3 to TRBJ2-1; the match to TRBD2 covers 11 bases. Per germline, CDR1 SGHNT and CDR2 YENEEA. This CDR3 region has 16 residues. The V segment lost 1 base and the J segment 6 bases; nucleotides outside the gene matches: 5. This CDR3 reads CASSLVYGTSGNEQFF. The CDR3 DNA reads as TGTGCCAGCAGCTTAGTATATGGGACTAGCGGCAATGAGCAGTTCTTC.

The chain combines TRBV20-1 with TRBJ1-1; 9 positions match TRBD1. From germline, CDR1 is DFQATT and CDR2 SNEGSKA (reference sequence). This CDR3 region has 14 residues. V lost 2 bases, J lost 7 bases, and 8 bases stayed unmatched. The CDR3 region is CSARSGTGTVEAFF. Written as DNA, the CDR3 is TGCAGTGCTAGATCCGGGACAGGGACGGTTGAAGCTTTCTTT.

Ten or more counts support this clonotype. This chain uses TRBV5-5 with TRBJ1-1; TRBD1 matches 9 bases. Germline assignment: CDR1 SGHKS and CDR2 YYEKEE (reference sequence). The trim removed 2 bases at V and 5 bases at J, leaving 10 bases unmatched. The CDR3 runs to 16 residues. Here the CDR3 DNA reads TGTGCCAGCAGCTTACTCCACAGGGGGCCGGGGACTGAAGCTTTCTTT. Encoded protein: CASSLLHRGPGTEAFF.

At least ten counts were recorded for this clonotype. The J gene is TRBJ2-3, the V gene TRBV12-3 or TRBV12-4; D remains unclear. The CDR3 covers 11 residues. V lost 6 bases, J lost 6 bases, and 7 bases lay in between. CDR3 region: CASRSRDTQYF. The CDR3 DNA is TGTGCCAGCAGGTCGAGGGATACGCAGTATTTT.

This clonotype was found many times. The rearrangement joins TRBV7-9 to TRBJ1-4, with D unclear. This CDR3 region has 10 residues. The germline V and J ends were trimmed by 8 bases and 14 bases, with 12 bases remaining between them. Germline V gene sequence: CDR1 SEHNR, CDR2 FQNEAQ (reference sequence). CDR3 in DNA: TGTGCCAGCGCAGGCCCGGATCTGTTTTTT. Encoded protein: CASAGPDLFF.

The CDR3 sequence is CAIRGPTEAFF. CDR3 in DNA: TGTGCCATCAGGGGGCCCACTGAAGCTTTCTTT. V is TRBV2 and J is TRBJ1-1; 8 bases are a match to TRBD1. The V gene's germline CDR1 is SNHLY and CDR2 FYNNEI. Germline trimming cut 10 bases from V and 4 bases from J; bases unmatched to any gene: 2. The CDR3 totals 11 residues.

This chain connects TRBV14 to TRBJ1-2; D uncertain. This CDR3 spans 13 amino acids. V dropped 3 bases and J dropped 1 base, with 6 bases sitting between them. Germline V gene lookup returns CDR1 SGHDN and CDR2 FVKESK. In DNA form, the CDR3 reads TGTGCCAGCAGCCAGAGAAATAACTATGGCTACACCTTC. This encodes CASSQRNNYGYTF.

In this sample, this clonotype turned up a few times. CDR3 sequence: CASRSTGLNTGELFF. The CDR3 DNA reads as TGTGCCAGCAGGTCGACAGGGTTGAACACCGGGGAGCTGTTTTTT. This chain connects TRBV4-2 to TRBJ2-2; 7 bases match TRBD1. V dropped 6 bases and J dropped 1; count of bases not matched to a gene: 5. The CDR3 sequence is 15 residues long. Germline CDR1 reads LGHNA; CDR2 reads YNFKEQ.

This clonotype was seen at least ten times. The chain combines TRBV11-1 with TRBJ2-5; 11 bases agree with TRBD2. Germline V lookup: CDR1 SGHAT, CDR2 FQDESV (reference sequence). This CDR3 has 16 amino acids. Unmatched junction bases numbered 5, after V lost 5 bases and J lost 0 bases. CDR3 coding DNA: TGTGCCAGCAGCGGCGGGACTAGCGGAAACCAAGAGACCCAGTACTTC. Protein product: CASSGGTSGNQETQYF.

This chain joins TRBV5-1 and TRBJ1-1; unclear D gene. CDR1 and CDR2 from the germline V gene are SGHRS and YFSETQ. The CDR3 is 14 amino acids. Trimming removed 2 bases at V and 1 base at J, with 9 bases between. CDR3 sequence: CASSFDWQNTEAFF. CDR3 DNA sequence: TGCGCCAGCAGCTTTGATTGGCAGAACACTGAAGCTTTCTTT.

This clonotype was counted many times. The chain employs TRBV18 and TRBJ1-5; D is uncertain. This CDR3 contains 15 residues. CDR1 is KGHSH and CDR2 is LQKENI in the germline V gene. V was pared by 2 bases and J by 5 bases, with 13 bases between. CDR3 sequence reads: CASSPYVGEDQPQHF. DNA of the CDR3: TGTGCCAGCTCACCATACGTCGGCGAGGATCAGCCCCAGCATTTT. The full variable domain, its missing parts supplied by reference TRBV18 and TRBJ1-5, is NAGVMQNPRHLVRRRGQEARLRCSPMKGHSHVYWYRQLPEEGLKFMVYLQKENIIDESGMPKERFSAEFPKEGPSILRIQQVVRGDSAAYFCASSPYVGEDQPQHFGDGTRLSIL.

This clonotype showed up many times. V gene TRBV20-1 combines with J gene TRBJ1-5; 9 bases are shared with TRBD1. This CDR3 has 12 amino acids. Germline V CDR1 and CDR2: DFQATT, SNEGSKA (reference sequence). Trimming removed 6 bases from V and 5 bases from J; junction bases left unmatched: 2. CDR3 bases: TGCAGTGCCTGGGACAGGGATCAGCCCCAGCATTTT. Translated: CSAWDRDQPQHF.

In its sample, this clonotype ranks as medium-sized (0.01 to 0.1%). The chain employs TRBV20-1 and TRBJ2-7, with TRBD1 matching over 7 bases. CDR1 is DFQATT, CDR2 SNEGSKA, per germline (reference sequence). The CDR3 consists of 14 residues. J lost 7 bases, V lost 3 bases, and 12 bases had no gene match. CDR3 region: CSASIPGGTGEQYF. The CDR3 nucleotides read TGCAGTGCTAGTATCCCAGGGGGTACGGGAGAGCAGTACTTC.

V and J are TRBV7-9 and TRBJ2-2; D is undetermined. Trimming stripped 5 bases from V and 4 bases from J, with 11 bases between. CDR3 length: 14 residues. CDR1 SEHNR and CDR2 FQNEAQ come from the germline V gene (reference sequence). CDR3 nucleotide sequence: TGTGCCAGCAGCGCGATGAGGTTCACCGGGGAGCTGTTTTTT. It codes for CASSAMRFTGELFF.

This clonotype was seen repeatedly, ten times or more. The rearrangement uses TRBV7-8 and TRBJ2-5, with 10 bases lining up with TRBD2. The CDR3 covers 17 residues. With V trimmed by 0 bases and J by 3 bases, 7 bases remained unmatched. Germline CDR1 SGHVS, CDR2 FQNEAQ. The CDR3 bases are TGTGCCAGCAGCTTAGCGGTATCTAGCGGGGGAGAAGAGACCCAGTACTTC. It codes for CASSLAVSSGGEETQYF.